Sequencing of this T cell receptor beta chain was carried out in a study of T-cell memory formation after mild COVID-19. Study-level information: Clustering of TCRs was largely donor specific. Regarding the study as a whole: CD4+ contracting clones were mainly CM and EM; CD8+ ones, EMRA.

This clonotype was counted only a few times. No antigen is known for it. With constant-segment primers, 5'RACE yielded cDNA libraries of TCR alpha and TCR beta that carried sample barcodes and UMIs. In TCRdb, the 5' RACE reads were re-called with MiXCR into one record per CDR3 protein. The data show 400,000 or so distinct CDR3 sequences, around 19% seen once. Trimming left V 4 bases short and J 2 bases short, with 11 bases between. Germline V gene lookup returns CDR1 SNHLY and CDR2 FYNNEI. This CDR3 has 15 residues. The sequencing input was PBMCs or a T cell subset sorted from them (not recorded which). The TCR comes from an adult woman who had mild COVID-19 (a few samples of this study predate the infection). Cell type and time point are not known. The gene calls are TRBV2 and TRBJ2-2, with TRBD2 as a possible D gene (5 bases). CDR3 nucleotides: TGTGCCAGCAGTGGGTCTGGACTCAACACCGGGGAGCTGTTTTTT. This encodes CASSGSGLNTGELFF.